This is a list of T cell receptor beta chains from one sample in a study of OX40 agonist ivuxolimab in advanced cancers. The protocol was immunoSEQ multiplex PCR, while the TCRdb copy is restricted to in-frame clones and leaves out a portion. The sample has approximately 14,000 clones, over 60% seen once. The material sequenced was CD4+ or CD8+ T cells sorted from blood, taken in a trial of the OX40 agonist ivuxolimab. These receptors were collected from an adult with an advanced solid tumor such as melanoma, head and neck, liver or kidney cancer. The CDR3 runs from the conserved cysteine through the conserved F or W.

J	V	CDR3
TRBJ1-5	TRBV6-5	CASSPRGSDGPQHF
TRBJ2-1	TRBV10-1	CASQEAGDDREQFF
TRBJ2-1	TRBV10-1	CASPTGGVPMFF
TRBJ2-7	TRBV27	CASSLEGTGIAYEQYF
TRBJ2-1	TRBV7-9	CASSPKGTSSYNEQFF
TRBJ2-3	TRBV7-9	CASSFWREGLDTQYF
TRBJ1-1	TRBV7-9	CASSLDVKTEAFF
TRBJ2-3	TRBV13	CASSLGTSTDTQYF
TRBJ1-2	TRBV29-1	CSVETGENYGYTF
TRBJ2-7	TRBV6-1	CASSDGANPYEQYF
TRBJ2-1	TRBV5-5	CASSEPGFNEQFF
TRBJ2-6	TRBV18	CASSPQRTEFSGANVLTF
TRBJ1-2	TRBV7-9	CASSFTGLSERYTF
TRBJ2-3	TRBV9	CASSPSVSTDTQYF
TRBJ2-7	TRBV28	CASSPGTLPYEQYF
TRBJ1-2	TRBV28	CASTIPGQAVNGYTF
TRBJ1-5	TRBV7-7	CASSLEEGQPQHF
TRBJ2-1	TRBV25-1	CASSDRTGKNEQFF
TRBJ2-5	TRBV5-4	CASSVDERVETQYF
TRBJ1-3	TRBV5-4	CASSSGSGNTIYF
TRBJ2-2	TRBV7-3	CASSPGTERAGELFF